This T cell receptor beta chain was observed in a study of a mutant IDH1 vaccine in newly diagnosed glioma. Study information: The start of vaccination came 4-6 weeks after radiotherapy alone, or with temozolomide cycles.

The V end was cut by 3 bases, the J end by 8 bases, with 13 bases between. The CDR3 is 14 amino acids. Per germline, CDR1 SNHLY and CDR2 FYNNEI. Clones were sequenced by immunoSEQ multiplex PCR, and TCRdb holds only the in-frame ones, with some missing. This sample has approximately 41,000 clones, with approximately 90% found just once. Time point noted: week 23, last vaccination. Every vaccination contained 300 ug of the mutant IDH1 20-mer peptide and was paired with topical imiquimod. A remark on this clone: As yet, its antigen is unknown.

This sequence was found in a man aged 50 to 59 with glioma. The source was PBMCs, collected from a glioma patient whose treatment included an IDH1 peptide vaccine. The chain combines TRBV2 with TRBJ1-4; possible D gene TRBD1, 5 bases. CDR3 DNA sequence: TGTGCCAGCAGTGAGCAGGGTCCGTTCGAAAAACTGTTTTTT. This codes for CASSEQGPFEKLFF.